These 8 T cell receptor beta chains came from one sample sequenced in a study of monozygotic twins with inflammatory bowel disease. From its re-call of the 5' RACE reads, TCRdb lists each CDR3 protein once, without DNA. The record lists around 190,000 distinct CDR3 sequences, of which the ten most abundant hold 1.5% to 2%. The sequencing input was blood. The receptors were gathered from a human donor with ulcerative colitis or Crohn's disease, or a healthy co-twin of an affected twin (not recorded which).

The chain is built from TRBV7-9 and TRBJ1-5; checking the TCRdb D call of TRBD1 is not possible without DNA. This CDR3 has 17 amino acids. Germline loops: CDR1 SEHNR, CDR2 FQNEAQ (reference sequence). The CDR3 protein is CASSLVQGAGYNQPQHF.

CDR3 amino acids: CASRARGGYTF. The V gene is TRBV12-3 or TRBV12-4, the J gene TRBJ1-2. The CDR3 has 11 residues.

The V gene is TRBV10-3, the J gene TRBJ1-5; with no DNA, the TCRdb D assignment of TRBD1 cannot be verified. Germline V lookup: CDR1 ENHRY, CDR2 SYGVKD. The CDR3 extends over 13 amino acids. The CDR3 region is CAISGDGNQPQHF.

The chain joins TRBV5-6 to TRBJ2-7; TCRdb outputs TRBD2, but without DNA this stays unchecked. Per germline, CDR1 SGHDT and CDR2 YYEEEE. The CDR3 spans 13 residues. CDR3 protein: CASSLTSTREQYF.

The V call is TRBV5-6, the J call TRBJ1-1; TCRdb indicates TRBD1, and absent DNA this call remains unverified. The CDR3 length is 16 residues. CDR1 SGHDT and CDR2 YYEEEE come from the germline V gene. The CDR3 spells CASSDDRRGLNTEAFF. The full variable domain, rest sourced from reference TRBV5-6 and TRBJ1-1, is DAGVTQSPTHLIKTRGQQVTLRCSPKSGHDTVSWYQQALGQGPQFIFQYYEEEERQRGNFPDRFSGHQFPNYSSELNVNALLLGDSALYLCASSDDRRGLNTEAFFGQGTRLTVV.

J is TRBJ2-1 and V is TRBV10-2; TCRdb proposes TRBD2, but this gene call is untestable without DNA. Germline V gene lookup returns CDR1 WSHSY and CDR2 SAAADI. This CDR3 contains 14 residues. CDR3 loop: CASRGLPKLNEQFF.

This rearrangement joins TRBV20-1 to TRBJ2-7; as DNA is missing, the TRBD1 call by TCRdb cannot be tested. Germline lookup yields CDR1 DFQATT and CDR2 SNEGSKA (reference sequence). This CDR3 region has 13 residues. The CDR3 here is CSARTGVVYEQYF.

The chain uses TRBV6-1 and TRBJ1-1; the D gene TCRdb calls, TRBD1, cannot be checked with no DNA. Germline lookup yields CDR1 MNHNS and CDR2 SASEGT. This CDR3 comprises 15 residues. The CDR3 sequence is CASSRQTGADTEAFF.